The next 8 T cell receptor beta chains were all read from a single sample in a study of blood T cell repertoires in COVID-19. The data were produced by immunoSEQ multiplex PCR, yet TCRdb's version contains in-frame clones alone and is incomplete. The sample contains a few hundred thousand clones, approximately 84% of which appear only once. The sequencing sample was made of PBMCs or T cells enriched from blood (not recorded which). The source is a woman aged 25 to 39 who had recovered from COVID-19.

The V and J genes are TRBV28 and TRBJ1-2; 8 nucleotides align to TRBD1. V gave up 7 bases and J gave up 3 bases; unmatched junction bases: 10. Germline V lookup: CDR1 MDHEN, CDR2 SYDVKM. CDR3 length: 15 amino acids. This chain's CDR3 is CASTIGDRIDYGYTF. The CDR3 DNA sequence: TGTGCCAGCACCATAGGGGACAGGATAGACTATGGCTACACCTTC.

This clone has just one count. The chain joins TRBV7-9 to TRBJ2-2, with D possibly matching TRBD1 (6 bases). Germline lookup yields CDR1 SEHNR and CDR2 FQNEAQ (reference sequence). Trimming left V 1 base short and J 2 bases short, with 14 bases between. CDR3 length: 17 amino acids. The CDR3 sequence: CASSLVGWDKNTGELFF. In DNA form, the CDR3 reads TGTGCCAGCAGCTTAGTTGGGTGGGACAAAAACACCGGGGAGCTGTTTTTT.

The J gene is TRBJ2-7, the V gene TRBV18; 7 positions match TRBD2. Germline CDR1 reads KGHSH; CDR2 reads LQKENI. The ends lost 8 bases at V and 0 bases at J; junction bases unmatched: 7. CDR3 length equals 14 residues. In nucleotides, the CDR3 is TGTGCCAGCGGATCAGCGGGGAGCTCCTACGAGCAGTACTTC. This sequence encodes CASGSAGSSYEQYF. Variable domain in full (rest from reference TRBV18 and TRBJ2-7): NAGVMQNPRHLVRRRGQEARLRCSPMKGHSHVYWYRQLPEEGLKFMVYLQKENIIDESGMPKERFSAEFPKEGPSILRIQQVVRGDSAAYFCASGSAGSSYEQYFGPGTRLTVT.

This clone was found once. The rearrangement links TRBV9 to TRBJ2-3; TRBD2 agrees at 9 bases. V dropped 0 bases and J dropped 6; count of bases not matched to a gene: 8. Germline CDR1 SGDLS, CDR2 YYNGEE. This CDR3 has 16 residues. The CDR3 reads CASSVAGAGGLDTQYF. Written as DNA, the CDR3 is TGTGCCAGCAGCGTAGCTGGGGCGGGGGGGCTTGATACGCAGTATTTT.

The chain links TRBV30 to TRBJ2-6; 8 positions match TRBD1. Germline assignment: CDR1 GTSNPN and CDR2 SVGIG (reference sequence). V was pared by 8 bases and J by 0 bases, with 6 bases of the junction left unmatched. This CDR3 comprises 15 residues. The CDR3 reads CAQGQASSGANVLTF. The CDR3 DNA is TGTGCCCAGGGACAGGCCAGCTCTGGGGCCAACGTCCTGACTTTC.

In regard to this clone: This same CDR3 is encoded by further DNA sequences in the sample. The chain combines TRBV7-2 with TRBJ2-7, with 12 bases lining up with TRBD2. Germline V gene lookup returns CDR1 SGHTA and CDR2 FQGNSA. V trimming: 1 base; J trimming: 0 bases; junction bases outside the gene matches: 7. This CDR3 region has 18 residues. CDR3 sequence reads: CASSLEASGGAFSYEQYF. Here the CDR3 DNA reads TGTGCCAGCAGCTTAGAGGCTAGCGGGGGGGCTTTCTCCTACGAGCAGTACTTC.

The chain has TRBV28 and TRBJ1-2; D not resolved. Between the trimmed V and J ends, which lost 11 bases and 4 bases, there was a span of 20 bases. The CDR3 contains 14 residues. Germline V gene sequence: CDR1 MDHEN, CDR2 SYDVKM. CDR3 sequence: CALYPISSGYGYTF. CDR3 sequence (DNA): TGTGCCTTATACCCGATAAGCAGCGGCTATGGCTACACCTTC.

The CDR3 region has the DNA TGCGCCAGCAGCCAGGACGCCGGGACTAGGATTAGTGAGCAGTTCTTC. Translation gives CASSQDAGTRISEQFF. The chain couples TRBV4-1 to TRBJ2-1; TRBD2 matches 8 bases. The CDR3 loop spans 16 amino acids. Per germline, CDR1 MGHRA and CDR2 YSYEKL. V gave up 3 bases and J gave up 9 bases; unmatched junction bases: 13.